This is a list of T cell receptor beta chains from one sample in a study of T cell responses to AZD1222 COVID-19 vaccine. The assay was immunoSEQ multiplex PCR, and TCRdb's table has in-frame clones only and misses some. The sample records roughly 150,000 clones, roughly 90% being singletons. This specimen consisted of peripheral blood, obtained on day 0 of AZD1222 vaccination. These receptor sequences come from an adult in good health. Both conserved end residues are part of each CDR3. Fields, in order: CDR3 length, V gene, CDR3 protein.

>12|TRBV2
CASAGEARTNTF
>14|TRBV9
CASSVGGSHSPLHF
>14|TRBV9
CASSPRTSGNTQYF
>16|TRBV2
CASSTVGLGAKNIQYF
>14|TRBV7-8
CASSLGGYNEKLFF
>13|TRBV7-2
CASRLQGPSPLHF
>12|TRBV15
CASGQGVDEQFF
>16|TRBV19
CASSRSLRDGAEKLFF
>17|TRBV5-6
CASSFEVGVLRARGYTF
>14|TRBV5-5
CASSLAGQDYGYTF
>18|TRBV5-6
CASILWTSGRIAYNEQFF
>16|TRBV12-5
CASGLGLAEPYNEQFF
>16|TRBV7-2
CASSFVRRDSNQPQHF
>16|TRBV9
CASSVDDGGDSNEQFF
>11|TRBV6-6
CATLVGHEQYF
>16|TRBV5-6
CASSLDRGTGNQPQHF
>12|TRBV5-5
CATFSGANVLTF
>18|TRBV7-2
CASSFGGLAGVSTGELFF
>11|TRBV20-1
CSARPWDEQYF
>16|TRBV30
CAWSVLPPRDNSPLHF
>15|TRBV18
CASSSFGTRSNEQYF
>16|TRBV7-6
CASSLGLAGGVGELFF
>18|TRBV16
CASTPRGQGVPLSYEQYF
>14|TRBV18
CASSPDRQAKEQYF
>12|TRBV6-5
CATRVRTDTQYF
>13|TRBV3-1/TRBV3-2
CASSNSGGGELFF
>16|TRBV5-4
CASSSGWTGGTDTQYF
>17|TRBV5-4
CASSFGTSFLAFDEQYF
>11|TRBV5-5
CASGWGETQYF
>14|TRBV6-5
CASRGDRGRRGYTF
>16|TRBV30
CAWSDLFADANYGYTF
>14|TRBV27
CASSRTPWGNEQFF
>13|TRBV6-4
CASRGLAGCEQYF
>16|TRBV5-1
CASSPGGLGVQSPLHF
>19|TRBV30
CAWSRRQVRSVSGANVLTF
>13|TRBV30
CAWRLTGVYGYTF
>17|TRBV19
CASSIGTGRYSNQPQHF
>15|TRBV10-3
CAIGTSGGHTGELFF
>14|TRBV7-2
CASRERGQGETQYF
>14|TRBV30
CAWKSGPTLSEQYF
>13|TRBV6-6
CASSYGNEGTAFF
>14|TRBV30
CAWSRGFNTGELFF
>13|TRBV18
CASSREGNNIQYF
>13|TRBV6-5
CASTSPADYEQYF
>15|TRBV2
CASSSQGGRNQPQHF
>14|TRBV11-2
CASSEQGLGYGYTF
>13|TRBV5-6
CASIPWGTHEQYF
>13|TRBV30
CAWSVRGSYGYTF
>14|TRBV4-3
CASSQDVGSGELFF
>13|TRBV18
CASSPDSHSEQYF
>14|TRBV5-1
CASSPTVANEKLFF
>12|TRBV2
CASSKSGNTIYF
>13|TRBV30
CAWSVGSGNTIYF
>19|TRBV7-3
CASSYPLAGGPKDRRIQYF
>15|TRBV19
CASSGTSYNTGELFF
>14|TRBV29-1
CSVVGGRGWYEQFF
>18|TRBV4-1
CASSQDRSGGGSYNEQFF
>15|TRBV4-1
CASSQRLSSYNEQFF
>15|TRBV3-1/TRBV3-2
CASSLTGTGNTEAFF